These 5 T cell receptor beta chains share one sample of origin, sequenced in a study of T cells expressing NK-cell markers. TCRdb reprocessed the 5' RACE reads and keeps a single row for each CDR3 protein, giving no DNA. The sample has over 350,000 distinct CDR3 sequences. The sequencing input was blood T cells: a sorted CD56 or NKG2C T cell subset, CD4+ or CD8+ T cells, or bulk PBMC T cells (not recorded which). The receptors shown here come from a woman in her forties or fifties in good health.

The J gene is TRBJ1-5, the V gene TRBV5-6; TCRdb outputs TRBD1, but without DNA this stays unchecked. Germline V gene data show CDR1 as SGHDT and CDR2 as YYEEEE. The CDR3 totals 16 residues. CDR3 amino acids: CASSRGSGMSNQPQHF.

V gene TRBV6-1 combines with J gene TRBJ1-4; the TRBD1 assignment by TCRdb is unverifiable without DNA. This CDR3 has 15 residues. Germline-derived CDR1 and CDR2 are MNHNS and SASEGT. CDR3 loop: CASRDPGQGMEKLFF.

The chain links TRBV18 to TRBJ2-1; TCRdb designates TRBD2, a call that cannot be tested without DNA. This CDR3 contains 12 residues. Germline CDR1 is KGHSH and CDR2 is LQKENI. This CDR3 is CASSGTEVEQFF.

The chain joins TRBV2 to TRBJ1-2; there is no DNA to check the TCRdb D call of TRBD1. Looked up from germline, CDR1 is SNHLY and CDR2 is FYNNEI. The CDR3 spans 15 residues. CDR3 sequence: CASSIKQGAGYGYTF.

CDR3 sequence reads: CASSLYMTSSEQYF. The chain carries TRBV5-5 and TRBJ2-7; the TRBD2 assignment by TCRdb is unverifiable without DNA. There are 14 residues in the CDR3. From germline, CDR1 is SGHKS and CDR2 YYEKEE (reference sequence).